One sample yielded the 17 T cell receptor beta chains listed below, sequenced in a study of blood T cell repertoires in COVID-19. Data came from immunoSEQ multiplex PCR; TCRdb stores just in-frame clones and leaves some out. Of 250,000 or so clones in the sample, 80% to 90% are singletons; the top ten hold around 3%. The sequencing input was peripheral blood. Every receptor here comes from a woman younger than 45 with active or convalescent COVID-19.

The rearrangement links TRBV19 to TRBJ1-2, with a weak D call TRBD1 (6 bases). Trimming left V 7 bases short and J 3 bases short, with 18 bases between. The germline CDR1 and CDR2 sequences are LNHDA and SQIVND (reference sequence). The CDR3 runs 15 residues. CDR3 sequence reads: CASTHVGGLYYGYTF. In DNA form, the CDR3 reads TGTGCCAGTACCCACGTCGGGGGGCTCTACTATGGCTACACCTTC. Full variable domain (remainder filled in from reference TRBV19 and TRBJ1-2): DGGITQSPKYLFRKEGQNVTLSCEQNLNHDAMYWYRQDPGQGLRLIYYSQIVNDFQKGDIAEGYSVSREKKESFPLTVTSAQKNPTAFYLCASTHVGGLYYGYTFGSGTRLTVV.

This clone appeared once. For the CDR3, the DNA is TGCAGCGTTGGTTTTCTCTACGAGCAGTACTTC. Its protein product is CSVGFLYEQYF. This rearrangement joins TRBV29-1 to TRBJ2-7; the D is unclear. The germline CDR1 and CDR2 sequences are SQVTM and ANQGSEA. This CDR3 comprises 11 residues. V shed 4 bases and J shed 3 bases, with 7 bases lying between them.

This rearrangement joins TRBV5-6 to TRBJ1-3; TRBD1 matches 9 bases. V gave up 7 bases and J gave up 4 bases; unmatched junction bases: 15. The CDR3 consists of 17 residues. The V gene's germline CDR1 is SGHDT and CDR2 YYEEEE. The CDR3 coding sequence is TGTGCCAGCGGGAGAGGGACAGGGTATTCGGAGGGAAACACCATATATTTT. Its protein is CASGRGTGYSEGNTIYF. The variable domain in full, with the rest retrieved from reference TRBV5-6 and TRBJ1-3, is DAGVTQSPTHLIKTRGQQVTLRCSPKSGHDTVSWYQQALGQGPQFIFQYYEEEERQRGNFPDRFSGHQFPNYSSELNVNALLLGDSALYLCASGRGTGYSEGNTIYFGEGSWLTVV.

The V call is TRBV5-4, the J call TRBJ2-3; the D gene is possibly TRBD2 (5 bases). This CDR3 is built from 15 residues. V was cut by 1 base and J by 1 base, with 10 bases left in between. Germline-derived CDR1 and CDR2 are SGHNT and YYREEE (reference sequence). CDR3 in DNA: TGTGCCAGCAGCTTGAATCGGGGTGGCACAGATACGCAGTATTTT. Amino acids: CASSLNRGGTDTQYF.

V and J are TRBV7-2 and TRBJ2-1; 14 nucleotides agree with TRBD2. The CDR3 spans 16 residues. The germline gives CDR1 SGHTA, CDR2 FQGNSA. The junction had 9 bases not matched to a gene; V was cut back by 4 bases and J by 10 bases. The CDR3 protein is CASSYRLAGGRGEQFF. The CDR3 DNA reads TGTGCCAGCAGCTATCGACTAGCGGGGGGGCGAGGGGAGCAGTTCTTC.

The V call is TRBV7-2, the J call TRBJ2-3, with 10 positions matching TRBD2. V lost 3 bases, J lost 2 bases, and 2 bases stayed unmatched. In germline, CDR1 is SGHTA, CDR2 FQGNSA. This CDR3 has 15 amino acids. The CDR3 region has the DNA TGTGCCAGCAGCTTTAGCGGGGGGCCCACAGATACGCAGTATTTT. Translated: CASSFSGGPTDTQYF.

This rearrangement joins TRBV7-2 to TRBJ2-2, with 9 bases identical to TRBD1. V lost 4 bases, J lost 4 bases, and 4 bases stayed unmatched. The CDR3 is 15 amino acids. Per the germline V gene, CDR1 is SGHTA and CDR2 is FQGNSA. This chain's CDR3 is CASSSDRGLTGELFF. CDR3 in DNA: TGTGCCAGCAGCTCGGACAGGGGACTCACCGGGGAGCTGTTTTTT.

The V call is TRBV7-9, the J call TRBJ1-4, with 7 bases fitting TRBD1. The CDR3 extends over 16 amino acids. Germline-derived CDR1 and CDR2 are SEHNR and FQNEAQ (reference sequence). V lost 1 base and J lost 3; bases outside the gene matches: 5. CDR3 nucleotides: TGTGCCAGCAGCTTAGGGACAGGCGCCCCTAATGAAAAACTGTTTTTT. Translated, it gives CASSLGTGAPNEKLFF.

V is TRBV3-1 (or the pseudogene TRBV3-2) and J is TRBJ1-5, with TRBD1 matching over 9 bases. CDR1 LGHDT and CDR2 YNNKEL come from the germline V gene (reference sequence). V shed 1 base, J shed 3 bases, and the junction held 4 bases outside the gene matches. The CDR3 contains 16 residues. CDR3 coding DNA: TGTGCCAGCAGCCAAGGCCACAGGGGGCACAATCAGCCCCAGCATTTT. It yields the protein CASSQGHRGHNQPQHF.

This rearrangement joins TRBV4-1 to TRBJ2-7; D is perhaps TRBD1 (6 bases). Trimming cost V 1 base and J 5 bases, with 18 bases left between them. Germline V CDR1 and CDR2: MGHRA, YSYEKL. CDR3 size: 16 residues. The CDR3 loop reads CASSQVGHTGLHEQYF. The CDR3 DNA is TGCGCCAGCAGCCAAGTTGGTCACACAGGGCTCCACGAGCAGTACTTC.

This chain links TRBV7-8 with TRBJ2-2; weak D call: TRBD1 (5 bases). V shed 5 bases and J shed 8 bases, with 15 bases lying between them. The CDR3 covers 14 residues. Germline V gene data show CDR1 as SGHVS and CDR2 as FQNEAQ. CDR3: CASSQTYKGGELFF. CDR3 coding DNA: TGTGCCAGCAGCCAAACCTACAAGGGGGGGGAGCTGTTTTTT.

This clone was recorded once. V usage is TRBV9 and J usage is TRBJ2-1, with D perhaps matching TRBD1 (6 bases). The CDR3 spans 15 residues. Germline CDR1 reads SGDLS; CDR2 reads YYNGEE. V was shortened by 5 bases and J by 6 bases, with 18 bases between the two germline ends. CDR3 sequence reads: CASSITGFIPNEQFF. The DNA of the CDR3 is TGTGCCAGCAGTATTACAGGGTTTATTCCCAATGAGCAGTTCTTC.

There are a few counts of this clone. The CDR3 DNA follows: TGTGCCAGCAGCCGACACCGGGACAGACAGTACGAGCAGTACTTC. Its protein product is CASSRHRDRQYEQYF. This rearrangement joins TRBV14 to TRBJ2-7; 7 nucleotides align to TRBD1. Germline CDR1 is SGHDN and CDR2 is FVKESK. The CDR3 sequence is 15 residues long. V lost 4 bases and J lost 4; bases outside the gene matches: 10.

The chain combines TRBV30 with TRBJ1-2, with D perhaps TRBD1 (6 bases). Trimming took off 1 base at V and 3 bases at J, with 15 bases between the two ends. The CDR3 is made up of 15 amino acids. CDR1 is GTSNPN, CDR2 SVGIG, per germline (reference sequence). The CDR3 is CAWSDPRGGHYGYTF. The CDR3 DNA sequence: TGTGCCTGGAGTGACCCCCGGGGGGGGCACTATGGCTACACCTTC.

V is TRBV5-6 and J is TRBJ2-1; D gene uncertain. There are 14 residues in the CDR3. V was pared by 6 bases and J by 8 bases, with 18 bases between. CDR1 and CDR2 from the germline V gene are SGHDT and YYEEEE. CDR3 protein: CASTIRRIYDEQFF. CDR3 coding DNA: TGTGCCAGCACCATTCGGCGGATATACGATGAGCAGTTCTTC.

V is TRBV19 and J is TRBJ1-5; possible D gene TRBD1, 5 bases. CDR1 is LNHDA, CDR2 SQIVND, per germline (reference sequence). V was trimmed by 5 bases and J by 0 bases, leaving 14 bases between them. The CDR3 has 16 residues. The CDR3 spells CASSEGLTYSNQPQHF. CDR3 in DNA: TGTGCCAGTAGTGAGGGACTGACTTATAGCAATCAGCCCCAGCATTTT. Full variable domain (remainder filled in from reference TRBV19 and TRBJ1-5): DGGITQSPKYLFRKEGQNVTLSCEQNLNHDAMYWYRQDPGQGLRLIYYSQIVNDFQKGDIAEGYSVSREKKESFPLTVTSAQKNPTAFYLCASSEGLTYSNQPQHFGDGTRLSIL.

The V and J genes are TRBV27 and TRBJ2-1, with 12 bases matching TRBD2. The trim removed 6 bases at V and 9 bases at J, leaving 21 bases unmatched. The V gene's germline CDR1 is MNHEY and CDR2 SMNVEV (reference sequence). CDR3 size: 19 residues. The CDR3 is CASRILGSDLAGGSGEQFF. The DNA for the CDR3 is TGTGCCAGCAGAATCCTGGGCTCCGATCTAGCGGGGGGGAGTGGTGAGCAGTTCTTC.